These 2 T cell receptor beta chains came from one sample sequenced in a study of T cell changes during pregnancy in multiple sclerosis. TCRdb's copy holds only in-frame clones and misses some; the assay was immunoSEQ multiplex PCR. Among 90,000 to 120,000 clones listed, less than 95% were seen once. This sample comprised peripheral blood, obtained in the third trimester of pregnancy. The receptors were gathered from a female donor in good health, enrolled as a control in a pregnancy study.

The chain employs TRBV5-6 and TRBJ1-2; 9 bases map to TRBD1. Germline lookup yields CDR1 SGHDT and CDR2 YYEEEE. This CDR3 has 13 residues. The trim removed 5 bases at V and 4 bases at J, leaving 3 bases unmatched. The CDR3 sequence is CASSRQGVYGYTF. DNA of the CDR3: TGTGCCAGCAGTCGACAGGGGGTCTATGGCTACACCTTC.

The count of this clone is one. The chain couples TRBV7-9 to TRBJ1-3; the D is unclear. The CDR3 totals 17 residues. Trimming cost V 1 base and J 1 base, with 14 bases left between them. CDR1 is SEHNR, CDR2 FQNEAQ, per germline (reference sequence). The CDR3 coding sequence is TGTGCCAGCAGCTTAGATAACAGTCCCCTATCTGGAAACACCATATATTTT. It specifies CASSLDNSPLSGNTIYF. Drawing the rest from reference TRBV7-9 and TRBJ1-3, the complete variable domain is DTGVSQNPRHKITKRGQNVTFRCDPISEHNRLYWYRQTLGQGPEFLTYFQNEAQLEKSRLLSDRFSAERPKGSFSTLEIQRTEQGDSAMYLCASSLDNSPLSGNTIYFGEGSWLTVV.